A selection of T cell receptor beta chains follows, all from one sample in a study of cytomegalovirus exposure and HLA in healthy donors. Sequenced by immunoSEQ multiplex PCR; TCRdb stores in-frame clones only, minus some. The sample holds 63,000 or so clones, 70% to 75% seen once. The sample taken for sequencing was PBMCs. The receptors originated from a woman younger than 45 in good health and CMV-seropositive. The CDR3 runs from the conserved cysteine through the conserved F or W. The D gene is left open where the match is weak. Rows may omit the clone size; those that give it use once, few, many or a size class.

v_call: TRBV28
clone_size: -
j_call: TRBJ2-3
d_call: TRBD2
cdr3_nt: TGTGCCAGCAAAGGGGCATGGCGGGAGAGCACAGATACGCAGTATTTT
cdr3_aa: CASKGAWRESTDTQYF

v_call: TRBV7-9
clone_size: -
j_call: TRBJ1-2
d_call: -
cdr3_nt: TGTGCCAGCAGCTTAAAGGGCAGGGCTGGAGGGGGCTACACCTTC
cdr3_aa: CASSLKGRAGGGYTF

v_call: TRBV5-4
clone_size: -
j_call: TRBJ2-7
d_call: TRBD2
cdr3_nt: TGTGCCAGCAGCTTGGCCCGAAGCGGGAGCTCCTACGAGCAGTACTTC
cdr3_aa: CASSLARSGSSYEQYF

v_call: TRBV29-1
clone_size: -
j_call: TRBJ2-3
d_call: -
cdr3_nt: TGCAGCGGCGGAAGGAGGGGAGATACGCAGTATTTT
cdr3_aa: CSGGRRGDTQYF

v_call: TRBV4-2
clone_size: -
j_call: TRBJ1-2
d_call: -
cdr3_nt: TGTGCCAGCAGCCAAGAGGCAGCGGAACCTAACTATGGCTACACCTTC
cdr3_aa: CASSQEAAEPNYGYTF

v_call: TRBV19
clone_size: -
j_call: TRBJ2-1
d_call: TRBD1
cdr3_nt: TGTGCCACCAACAGGGGGGACAATGAGCAGTTCTTC
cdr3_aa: CATNRGDNEQFF

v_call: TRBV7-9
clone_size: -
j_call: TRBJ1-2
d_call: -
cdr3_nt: TGTGCCAGCAGCTCCTTAGACAGTAACTATGGCTACACCTTC
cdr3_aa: CASSSLDSNYGYTF

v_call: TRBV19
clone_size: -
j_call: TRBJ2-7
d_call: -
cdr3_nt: TGTGCCAGTAGCCCCCCGGGTTCGGCCGCCTACTACGAGCAGTACTTC
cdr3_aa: CASSPPGSAAYYEQYF

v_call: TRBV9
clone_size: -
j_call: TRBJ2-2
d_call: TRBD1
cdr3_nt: TGTGCCAGCAGCCCCGGGACAGCGACCGGGGAGCTGTTTTTT
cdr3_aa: CASSPGTATGELFF

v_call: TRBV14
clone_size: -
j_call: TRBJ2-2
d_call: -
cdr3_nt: TGTGCCAGCAGCCAAGATTTCCTCAACGCTCTAAACACCGGGGAGCTGTTTTTT
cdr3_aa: CASSQDFLNALNTGELFF

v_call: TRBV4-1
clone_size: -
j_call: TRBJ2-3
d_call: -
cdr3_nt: TGCGCCAGCAGCCAAGAACGGCAGGGGATCACAGATACGCAGTATTTT
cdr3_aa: CASSQERQGITDTQYF

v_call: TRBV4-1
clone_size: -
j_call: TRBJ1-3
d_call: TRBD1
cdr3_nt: TGCGCCAGCAGCCAATCGACAGGGGGATACAGAAACACCATATATTTT
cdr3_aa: CASSQSTGGYRNTIYF

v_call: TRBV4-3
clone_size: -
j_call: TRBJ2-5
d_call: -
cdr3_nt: TGCGCCAGCAGCCAAGGGCGGACTTTCCAAGAGACCCAGTACTTC
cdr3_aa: CASSQGRTFQETQYF

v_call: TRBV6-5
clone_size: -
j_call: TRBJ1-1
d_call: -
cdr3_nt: TGTGCCAGCAGTCCGAGGACAGCCAACACTGAAGCTTTCTTT
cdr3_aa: CASSPRTANTEAFF

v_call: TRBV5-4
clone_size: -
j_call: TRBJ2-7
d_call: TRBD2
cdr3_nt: TGTGCCAGCAGCTCCAGAGCGGGGGACCTCTACGAGCAGTACTTC
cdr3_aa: CASSSRAGDLYEQYF

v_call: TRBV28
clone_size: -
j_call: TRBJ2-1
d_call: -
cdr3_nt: TGTGCCAGCAGTTCGATCGGGGATAATGAGCAGTTCTTC
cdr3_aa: CASSSIGDNEQFF

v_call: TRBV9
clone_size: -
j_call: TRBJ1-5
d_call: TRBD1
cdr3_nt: TGTGCCAGCAGCCCAGGGACAGGGGGCCCCAATCAGCCCCAGCATTTT
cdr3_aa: CASSPGTGGPNQPQHF

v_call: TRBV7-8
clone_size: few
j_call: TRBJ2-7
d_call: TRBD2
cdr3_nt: TGTGCCAGCAGCCCCCAGCTAGCGGGGATCTATTCCTCCTACGAGCAGTACTTC
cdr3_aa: CASSPQLAGIYSSYEQYF

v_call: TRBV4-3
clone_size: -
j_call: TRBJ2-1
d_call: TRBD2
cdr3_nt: TGCGCCAGCAGCCAAGTAGCGGGGTCTTACAATGAGCAGTTCTTC
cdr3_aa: CASSQVAGSYNEQFF

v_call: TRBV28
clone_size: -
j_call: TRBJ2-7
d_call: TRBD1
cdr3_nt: TGTGCCAGTCGAGACAGGGGTTACGAGCAGTACTTC
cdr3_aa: CASRDRGYEQYF

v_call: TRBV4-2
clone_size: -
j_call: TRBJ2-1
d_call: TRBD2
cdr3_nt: TGTGCCAGCAGCCAAGGCCTTAGCGGGAGCTCCTACAATGAGCAGTTCTTC
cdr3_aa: CASSQGLSGSSYNEQFF

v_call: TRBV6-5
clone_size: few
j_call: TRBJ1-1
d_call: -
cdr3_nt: TGTGCCAGCAGTCGCGGGAGCACTGAAGCTTTCTTT
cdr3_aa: CASSRGSTEAFF

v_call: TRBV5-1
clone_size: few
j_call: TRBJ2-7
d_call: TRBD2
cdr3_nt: TGCGCCAGCAGCGCCGCACTAGCGGGAGGGCCGCGTGAGCAGTACTTC
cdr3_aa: CASSAALAGGPREQYF

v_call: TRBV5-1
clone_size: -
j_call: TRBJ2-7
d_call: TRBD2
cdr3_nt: TGCGCCAGCAGCTCCGGGACTAGCTCCTACGAGCAGTACTTC
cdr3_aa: CASSSGTSSYEQYF

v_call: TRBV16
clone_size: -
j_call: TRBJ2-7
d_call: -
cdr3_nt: TGTGCCAGCAGCCAATCGAGATCACTAGCTTCGAACGAGCAGTACTTC
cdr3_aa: CASSQSRSLASNEQYF

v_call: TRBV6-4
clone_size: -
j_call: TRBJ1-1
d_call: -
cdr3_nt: TGTGCCAGCAGTGACTCGAGGCACCAGGGGTCAACCCCTAACACTGAAGCTTTCTTT
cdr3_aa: CASSDSRHQGSTPNTEAFF

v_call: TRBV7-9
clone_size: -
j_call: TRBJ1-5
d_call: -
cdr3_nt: TGTGCCAGCAGCGTCGGAGGGGGCAATCAGCCCCAGCATTTT
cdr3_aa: CASSVGGGNQPQHF

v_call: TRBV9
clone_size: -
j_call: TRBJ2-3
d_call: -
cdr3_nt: TGTGCCAGCAGCGATAGCGGAAATACGCAGTATTTT
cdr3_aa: CASSDSGNTQYF

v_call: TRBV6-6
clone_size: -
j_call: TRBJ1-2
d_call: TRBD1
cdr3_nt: TGTGCCAGCAGTTACCAGGGGGCGAACTATGGCTACACCTTC
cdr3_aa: CASSYQGANYGYTF

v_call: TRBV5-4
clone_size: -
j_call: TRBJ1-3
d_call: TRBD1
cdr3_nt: TGTGCCAGCAGCTTGGGGGGACAGGGCTTTAAGGGAAACACCATATATTTT
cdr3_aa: CASSLGGQGFKGNTIYF

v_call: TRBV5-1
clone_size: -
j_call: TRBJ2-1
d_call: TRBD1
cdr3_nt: TGCGCCAGCAGCAAGGACAGGGGGTCCTACAATGAGCAGTTCTTC
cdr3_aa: CASSKDRGSYNEQFF

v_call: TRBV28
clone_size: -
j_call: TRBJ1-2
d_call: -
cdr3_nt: TGTGCCAGCAGTCTCTATGGCTACACCTTC
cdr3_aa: CASSLYGYTF

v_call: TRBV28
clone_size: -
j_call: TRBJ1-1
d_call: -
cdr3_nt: TGTGCCAGCAGACAAAACACTGAAGCTTTCTTT
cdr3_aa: CASRQNTEAFF

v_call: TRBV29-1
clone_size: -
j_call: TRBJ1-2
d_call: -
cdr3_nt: TGCAGCGTCGGAGGGCAAGACTATGGCTACACCTTC
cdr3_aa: CSVGGQDYGYTF

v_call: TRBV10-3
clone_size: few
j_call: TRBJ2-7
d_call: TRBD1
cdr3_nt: TGTGCCATCAGTGAGAGGACAGGGGCCTACGAGCAGTACTTC
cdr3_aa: CAISERTGAYEQYF

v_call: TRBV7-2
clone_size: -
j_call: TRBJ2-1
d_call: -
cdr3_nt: TGTGCCAGCAGCTTAGCCCCCGGGTTTGGGTTCTTC
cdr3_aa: CASSLAPGFGFF

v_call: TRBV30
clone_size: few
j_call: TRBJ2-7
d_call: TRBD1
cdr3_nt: TGTGCCTACGGACAGGGGAACGCCTACGAGCAGTACTTC
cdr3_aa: CAYGQGNAYEQYF

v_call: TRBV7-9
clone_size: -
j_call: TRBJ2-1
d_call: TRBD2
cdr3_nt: TGTGCCAGCAGCTCACTAGCGGGAGATGAGCAGTTCTTC
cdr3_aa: CASSSLAGDEQFF

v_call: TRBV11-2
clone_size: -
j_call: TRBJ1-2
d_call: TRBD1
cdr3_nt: TGTGCCAGCAGCCCCGCACAGGGGGTGTTCTATGGCTACACCTTC
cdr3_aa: CASSPAQGVFYGYTF

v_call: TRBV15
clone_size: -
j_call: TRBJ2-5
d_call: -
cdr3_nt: TGTGCCACCAGCTCCCGACTAGAAGGGACCCAGTACTTC
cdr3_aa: CATSSRLEGTQYF

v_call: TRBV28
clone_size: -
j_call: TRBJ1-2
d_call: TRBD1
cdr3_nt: TGTGCCAGCAGTTTATGGCACAGGGGAAGCGGCTACACCTTC
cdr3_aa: CASSLWHRGSGYTF

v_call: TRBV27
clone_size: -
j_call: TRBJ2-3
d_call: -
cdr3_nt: TGTGCCAGCAGTTTATCGATCGGGACGCAGTATTTT
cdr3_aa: CASSLSIGTQYF